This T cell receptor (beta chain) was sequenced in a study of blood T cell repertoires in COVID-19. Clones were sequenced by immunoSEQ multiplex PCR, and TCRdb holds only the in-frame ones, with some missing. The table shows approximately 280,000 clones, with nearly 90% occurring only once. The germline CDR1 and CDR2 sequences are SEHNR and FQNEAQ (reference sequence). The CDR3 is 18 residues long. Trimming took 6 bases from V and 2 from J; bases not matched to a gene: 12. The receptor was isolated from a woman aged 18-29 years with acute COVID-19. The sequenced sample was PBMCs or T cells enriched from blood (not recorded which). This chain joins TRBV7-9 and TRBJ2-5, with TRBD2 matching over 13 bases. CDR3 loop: CASSIGTSGILFQETQYF. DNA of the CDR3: TGTGCCAGCAGTATCGGGACTAGCGGGATTCTATTTCAAGAGACCCAGTACTTC.